Each of the 27 T cell receptor beta chains below was sequenced from the same sample in a study of identical twins. Using its own MiXCR run on the 5' RACE reads, TCRdb lists one record per CDR3 protein. Of about 720,000 distinct CDR3 sequences detected, around 8.3% appear once; the ten largest clones hold approximately 0.96%. The data also belong to a second study, concerning yellow fever vaccine responses in identical twins.

The sample consisted of PBMCs. The receptors shown here come from a woman aged 18-29 years in good health.

The genes are TRBV7-2 and TRBJ2-7; the D gene is possibly TRBD1 (5 bases). The V gene's germline CDR1 is SGHTA and CDR2 FQGNSA. The CDR3 has 17 amino acids. Trimming removed 5 bases at V and 2 bases at J, with 22 bases between. The CDR3 loop is CASSPIGIRQFPYEQYF. CDR3 nucleotides: TGTGCCAGCAGCCCAATAGGGATAAGACAGTTTCCCTACGAGCAGTACTTC.

The table lists this clonotype with a few counts. This chain uses TRBV4-3 with TRBJ2-7; 8 nucleotides agree with TRBD2. This CDR3 is built from 19 residues. CDR1 and CDR2 from the germline V gene are LGHNA and YSLEER. J lost 0 bases, V lost 0 bases, and 13 bases had no gene match. CDR3 loop: CASSQDPAGAGGSSYEQYF. The CDR3 region has the DNA TGCGCCAGCAGCCAAGATCCAGCGGGGGCGGGAGGAAGCTCCTACGAGCAGTACTTC.

There are a few counts of this clonotype. V and J are TRBV29-1 and TRBJ1-1; weak D call: TRBD1 (6 bases). The CDR3 runs to 12 residues. From germline, CDR1 is SQVTM and CDR2 ANQGSEA. V was cut by 7 bases and J by 6 bases, with 15 bases left in between. CDR3 region: CSARGRASEAFF. In nucleotides, the CDR3 is TGCAGCGCCAGGGGCAGGGCGTCTGAAGCTTTCTTT.

This clonotype has ten or more counts. The chain carries TRBV5-1 and TRBJ2-7; 8 bases are a match to TRBD1. This CDR3 has 15 residues. Germline lookup yields CDR1 SGHRS and CDR2 YFSETQ. J lost 2 bases, V lost 0 bases, and 4 bases had no gene match. This CDR3 reads CASSLGQGPTYEQYF. CDR3 DNA: TGCGCCAGCAGCTTGGGACAGGGGCCCACCTACGAGCAGTACTTC.

This chain connects TRBV6-2 or TRBV6-3 to TRBJ2-2, with D unclear. This CDR3 is 16 amino acids long. Trimming removed 1 base from V and 6 bases from J, with 15 bases in between. Per the germline V gene, CDR1 is MNHEY and CDR2 is SVGEGT. CDR3 sequence (DNA): TGTGCCAGCAGTTACTTTGAATTAGGCTTGCCCGGGGAGCTGTTTTTT. This encodes CASSYFELGLPGELFF.

This chain joins TRBV4-1 and TRBJ2-3, with D possibly being TRBD1 (6 bases). Trimming cost V 5 bases and J 1 base, with 10 bases left between them. The germline gives CDR1 MGHRA, CDR2 YSYEKL. The CDR3 sequence is 14 residues long. CDR3: CASSIRQGTDTQYF. CDR3 nucleotides: TGCGCCAGCAGCATTCGACAGGGCACAGATACGCAGTATTTT.

This clonotype was detected only a few times. J is TRBJ1-2 and V is TRBV12-3 or TRBV12-4, with D hard to call. V gave up 6 bases and J gave up 8 bases, with 22 bases separating them. The CDR3 extends over 15 amino acids. CDR3 region: CASRLSSTELGGYTF. CDR3 coding DNA: TGTGCCAGCAGGCTTAGCTCAACGGAGCTAGGAGGCTACACCTTC.

The table lists this clonotype with a few counts. The V gene is TRBV7-9, the J gene TRBJ2-1, with 7 bases lining up with TRBD1. The CDR3 consists of 15 residues. J was trimmed by 7 bases and V by 1 base; bases with no gene match: 7. Germline values: CDR1 SEHNR, CDR2 FQNEAQ (reference sequence). CDR3 protein: CASSLVGQGENEQFF. CDR3 DNA sequence: TGTGCCAGCAGCTTAGTTGGGCAGGGGGAGAATGAGCAGTTCTTC.

This clonotype showed up just a few times. The conserved final phenylalanine or tryptophan is absent from the CDR3, which likely points to a read error. The chain uses TRBV20-1 and TRBJ2-5; 8 bases match TRBD2. V trimming: 1 base; J trimming: 2 bases; junction bases outside the gene matches: 9. The V gene's germline CDR1 is DFQATT and CDR2 SNEGSKA (reference sequence). There are 16 residues in the CDR3. The CDR3 DNA follows: TGCAGTGCTAGAGGGAAACCGGGAGGGGCACAAGAGACCCAGTACCTC. It translates to CSARGKPGGAQETQYL.

This clonotype was counted a few times. This chain uses TRBV13 with TRBJ1-1, with unresolved D. Trimming removed 2 bases from V and 6 bases from J, with 13 bases in between. This CDR3 has 14 residues. Germline V lookup: CDR1 PRHDT, CDR2 FYEKMQ (reference sequence). CDR3 sequence reads: CASSLQGPRSEAFF. The CDR3 bases are TGTGCCAGCAGCTTACAAGGGCCCAGGTCTGAAGCTTTCTTT.

This clonotype was observed at least ten times. This chain connects TRBV12-3 or TRBV12-4 to TRBJ2-3, with 10 bases identical to TRBD2. V lost 7 bases and J lost 3; bases outside the gene matches: 13. CDR3 length: 17 amino acids. As DNA, the CDR3 is TGTGCCAGCATTTTCGGACTAGCGGATTTAGGGACAGATACGCAGTATTTT. Encoded protein: CASIFGLADLGTDTQYF.

The table lists this clonotype with a few counts. The V and J genes are TRBV10-2 and TRBJ2-3, with 7 bases identical to TRBD2. CDR3 size: 16 residues. With 0 bases clipped from V and 5 bases from J, the junction kept 8 bases outside the gene matches. Germline CDR1 WSHSY, CDR2 SAAADI. CDR3 protein: CASSESGLAVGDTQYF. CDR3 DNA: TGCGCCAGCAGTGAGTCAGGCCTAGCGGTTGGAGATACGCAGTATTTT.

J is TRBJ2-1 and V is TRBV10-3, with D tentatively TRBD1 (6 bases). The CDR3 has 15 amino acids. CDR1 is ENHRY and CDR2 is SYGVKD in the germline V gene. Between the trimmed V and J ends, which lost 8 bases and 6 bases, there was a span of 20 bases. CDR3 sequence reads: CAISEVRGIGNEQFF. CDR3 sequence (DNA): TGTGCCATCTCGGAGGTTAGGGGGATCGGCAATGAGCAGTTCTTC.

The genes are TRBV5-5 and TRBJ2-7; no definite D call. The germline V gene has CDR1 SGHKS and CDR2 YYEKEE (reference sequence). Deletions cut 2 bases from V and 3 bases from J, with 12 bases between. The CDR3 is 14 amino acids. In DNA, the CDR3 is TGTGCCAGCAGCTTTTCCCCTGGGCACTACGAGCAGTACTTC. Protein: CASSFSPGHYEQYF.

CDR3 in DNA: TGTGCCAGCAGCCAAGAACAGGGGGTAGAGAGGCCCGGGGAGCTGTTTTTT. This codes for CASSQEQGVERPGELFF. This chain connects TRBV4-2 to TRBJ2-2; 8 bases are shared with TRBD1. This CDR3 has 17 amino acids. With V trimmed by 0 bases and J by 6 bases, 9 bases remained unmatched. Germline assignment: CDR1 LGHNA and CDR2 YNFKEQ.

The DNA for the CDR3 is TGTGCCACCAGCAGAGATCCTGGACTCCGCTCTGGGGCCAACGTCCTGACTTTC. This codes for CATSRDPGLRSGANVLTF. The chain recombines TRBV15 with TRBJ2-6, with a weak D call TRBD2 (5 bases). Germline-derived CDR1 and CDR2 are LNHNV and YYDKDF (reference sequence). The CDR3 contains 18 residues. V was shortened by 0 bases and J by 0 bases, with 12 bases between the two germline ends.

In this sample, this clonotype turned up many times. The gene calls are TRBV18 and TRBJ2-2; no clear D gene. Germline V lookup: CDR1 KGHSH, CDR2 LQKENI. The CDR3 runs 17 residues. Trimming took off 6 bases at V and 0 bases at J, with 17 bases between the two ends. The CDR3 spells CASSYYVDGSNTGELFF. The CDR3 nucleotides are TGTGCCAGCTCCTACTACGTGGACGGCTCGAACACCGGGGAGCTGTTTTTT.

In this sample, this clonotype turned up many times. The V call is TRBV29-1, the J call TRBJ1-4, with D uncertain. This CDR3 has 11 residues. V was trimmed by 2 bases and J by 12 bases, leaving 10 bases between them. CDR1 is SQVTM, CDR2 ANQGSEA, per germline. CDR3 DNA sequence: TGCAGCGTTGAATCGTTTGACGAACTGTTTTTT. Its protein is CSVESFDELFF.

In this sample, this clonotype turned up a few times. The chain recombines TRBV29-1 with TRBJ1-1; D is uncertain. This CDR3 has 12 residues. Germline lookup yields CDR1 SQVTM and CDR2 ANQGSEA. Trimming shortened V by 1 base and J by 3 bases, and 6 bases separated the two germline ends. The CDR3 DNA sequence: TGCAGCGTTGAAGGACTATACACTGAAGCTTTCTTT. The encoded protein is CSVEGLYTEAFF.

This clonotype was observed a handful of times. This chain links TRBV5-1 with TRBJ2-1, with D uncertain. This CDR3 comprises 17 residues. Per the germline V gene, CDR1 is SGHRS and CDR2 is YFSETQ. Deletions cut 0 bases from V and 0 bases from J, with 13 bases between. Written as DNA, the CDR3 is TGCGCCAGCAGCTTGGCCGGTACAGCCCTCTCCTACAATGAGCAGTTCTTC. Translated, it gives CASSLAGTALSYNEQFF.

The V and J genes are TRBV18 and TRBJ1-2; D is possibly TRBD1 (5 bases). This CDR3 comprises 13 residues. Trimming pared 3 bases from V and 6 bases from J, leaving 11 bases between. CDR1 and CDR2 from the germline V gene are KGHSH and LQKENI. The chain's CDR3 is CASSPQGVDGYTF. CDR3 nucleotide sequence: TGTGCCAGCTCACCCCAGGGAGTCGATGGCTACACCTTC. Full variable domain (rest looked up from reference TRBV18 and TRBJ1-2): NAGVMQNPRHLVRRRGQEARLRCSPMKGHSHVYWYRQLPEEGLKFMVYLQKENIIDESGMPKERFSAEFPKEGPSILRIQQVVRGDSAAYFCASSPQGVDGYTFGSGTRLTVV.

V usage is TRBV5-1 and J usage is TRBJ2-1; tentative D call: TRBD2 (5 bases). From germline, CDR1 is SGHRS and CDR2 YFSETQ. The CDR3 has 14 amino acids. V was cut by 4 bases and J by 6 bases, with 14 bases left in between. Here the CDR3 DNA reads TGCGCCAGCAGCCCCCTCAGCGGCGGCAATGAGCAGTTCTTC. This encodes CASSPLSGGNEQFF.

Notes on this clonotype: The conserved closing phenylalanine or tryptophan is absent in this CDR3, likely reflecting a read error. The V and J genes are TRBV11-1 and TRBJ2-7; 12 positions agree with TRBD2. CDR1 is SGHAT and CDR2 is FQDESV in the germline V gene (reference sequence). V trimming: 1 base; J trimming: 3 bases; junction bases outside the gene matches: 1. This CDR3 comprises 15 residues. The CDR3 reads CASSLGTSGNYEQYS. CDR3 DNA sequence: TGTGCCAGCAGCTTAGGGACTAGCGGGAACTACGAGCAGTACTCC.

The chain combines TRBV9 with TRBJ2-5; D may be TRBD1 or TRBD2 (7 bases each). The germline V and J ends were trimmed by 8 bases and 4 bases, with 15 bases remaining between them. Germline values: CDR1 SGDLS, CDR2 YYNGEE. The CDR3 has 13 residues. CDR3 sequence reads: CASQGGSGETQYF. The CDR3 nucleotides are TGTGCCAGTCAGGGGGGGTCCGGAGAGACCCAGTACTTC.

This clonotype appeared many times. V is TRBV7-2 and J is TRBJ2-1, with 12 bases aligning to TRBD2. The CDR3 covers 14 residues. Trimming at V came to 4 bases and at J to 8 bases, leaving 3 bases not matched to a gene. Germline-derived CDR1 and CDR2 are SGHTA and FQGNSA. The CDR3 loop reads CASSSGTSGYEQFF. As DNA, the CDR3 is TGTGCCAGCAGCTCCGGGACTAGCGGGTATGAGCAGTTCTTC. The whole variable domain, filled in from reference TRBV7-2 and TRBJ2-1, reads GAGVSQSPSNKVTEKGKDVELRCDPISGHTALYWYRQSLGQGLEFLIYFQGNSAPDKSGLPSDRFSAERTGGSVSTLTIQRTQQEDSAVYLCASSSGTSGYEQFFGPGTRLTVL.

This clonotype was observed at least ten times. The chain has TRBV28 and TRBJ2-7; D might be TRBD1 (6 bases). Germline values: CDR1 MDHEN, CDR2 SYDVKM. The CDR3 contains 15 residues. Trimming removed 6 bases from V and 2 bases from J, with 17 bases in between. CDR3 amino acids: CASRGSSTGPYEQYF. In DNA, the CDR3 is TGTGCCAGCAGAGGATCTTCCACAGGGCCCTACGAGCAGTACTTC.

The chain carries TRBV27 and TRBJ2-7, with 9 bases aligning to TRBD2. CDR3 length: 16 residues. In germline, CDR1 is MNHEY, CDR2 SMNVEV (reference sequence). The junction had 9 bases not matched to a gene; V was cut back by 4 bases and J by 2 bases. The CDR3 loop reads CASSSSSGEVTYEQYF. The DNA of the CDR3 is TGTGCCAGCAGTTCTTCTAGCGGGGAGGTGACCTACGAGCAGTACTTC.